This T cell receptor beta chain is drawn from a study of shared clonotypes between healthy human individuals. Findings and limits, study-wide: In a handful of donors, around 5% of naive CD4 clonotypes appeared in common.

The assay was immunoSEQ multiplex PCR, and TCRdb's table has in-frame clones only and misses some. The data show roughly 2.2 million clones, about 92% seen once. Healthy and HIV-negative, the adult donors had no recent acute infections or vaccinations. The germline V gene encodes CDR1 SGHRS and CDR2 YFSETQ. V lost 4 bases and J 5 bases, leaving 18 bases between the germline ends. This CDR3 region has 15 residues. As to this clone: The antigen is undetermined.

V usage is TRBV5-1 and J usage is TRBJ1-1, with a possible D match to TRBD1 (5 bases). This clonotype was obtained from a young man in good health. Some clones in this sample may be carry-over from other donors' samples. Sequencing was done on a sample of naive CD4+ T cells from PBMCs. Subset of the sample: CD45RA+ positively selected. Here the CDR3 DNA reads TGCGCCAGCAGCCCAGGGTCCAGGGTGGGGACTGAAGCTTTCTTT. Its translation is CASSPGSRVGTEAFF.